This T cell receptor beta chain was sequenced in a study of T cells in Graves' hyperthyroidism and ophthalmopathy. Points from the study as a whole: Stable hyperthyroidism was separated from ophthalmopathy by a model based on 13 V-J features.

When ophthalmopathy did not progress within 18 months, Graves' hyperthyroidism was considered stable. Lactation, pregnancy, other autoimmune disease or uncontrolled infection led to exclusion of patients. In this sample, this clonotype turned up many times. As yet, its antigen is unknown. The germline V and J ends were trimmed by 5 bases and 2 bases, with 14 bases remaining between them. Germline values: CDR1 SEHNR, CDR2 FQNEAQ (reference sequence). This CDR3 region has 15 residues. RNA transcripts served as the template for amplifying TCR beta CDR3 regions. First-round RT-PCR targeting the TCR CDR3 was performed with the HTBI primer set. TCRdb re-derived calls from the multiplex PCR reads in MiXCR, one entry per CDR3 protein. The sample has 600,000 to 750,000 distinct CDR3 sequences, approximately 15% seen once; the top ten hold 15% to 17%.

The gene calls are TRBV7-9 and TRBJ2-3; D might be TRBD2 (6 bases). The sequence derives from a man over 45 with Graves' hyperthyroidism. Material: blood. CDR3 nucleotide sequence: TGTGCCAGCAGCCTACGGGACTCATCCACAGATACGCAGTATTTT. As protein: CASSLRDSSTDTQYF. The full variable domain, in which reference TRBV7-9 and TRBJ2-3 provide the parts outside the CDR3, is DTGVSQNPRHKITKRGQNVTFRCDPISEHNRLYWYRQTLGQGPEFLTYFQNEAQLEKSRLLSDRFSAERPKGSFSTLEIQRTEQGDSAMYLCASSLRDSSTDTQYFGPGTRLTVL.